This TCR beta chain stems from a study of cytomegalovirus exposure and HLA in healthy donors. Overall study findings and caveats: One later analysis, an examination of the 120 validation repertoires, found that first-cohort TCR clusters tended to co-occur in them.

This clone was counted a few times. The antigen is unknown. The table came from immunoSEQ multiplex PCR; TCRdb's copy has only in-frame clones and leaves some out. The sample lists some 120,000 clones; roughly 89% were seen once. Germline-derived CDR1 and CDR2 are LNHDA and SQIVND (reference sequence). This CDR3 region has 14 residues. With 6 bases removed from V and 4 bases from J, the gap between germline ends came to 13 bases. The sample taken for sequencing was PBMCs. J is TRBJ2-1 and V is TRBV19; tentatively, D is TRBD2 (6 bases). This clonotype was sampled from a woman under 30 in good health and CMV-seronegative. CDR3 residues: CASSGGIVYNEQFF. The CDR3 nucleotides read TGTGCCAGTAGCGGGGGAATCGTGTACAATGAGCAGTTCTTC.